Below are 24 T cell receptor beta chains sequenced from a single sample in a study of T cell changes during pregnancy in multiple sclerosis. Sequencing was performed with immunoSEQ multiplex PCR; in TCRdb, only in-frame clones are kept and a portion is missing. This table holds some 60,000 clones, around 95% found once. The material sequenced was CD4+ T cells from peripheral blood mononuclear cells, taken before pregnancy. All receptors come from a female donor with multiple sclerosis, enrolled in a pregnancy study.

The DNA for the CDR3 is TGTGCCAGCAGCCTCAACTCGGGACAGGTTACTTCCTACACCTTC. Translation gives CASSLNSGQVTSYTF. The V call is TRBV11-2, the J call TRBJ1-2; 8 nucleotides align to TRBD1. Trimming took 5 bases from V and 10 from J; bases not matched to a gene: 15. The germline gives CDR1 SGHAT, CDR2 FQNNGV. The CDR3 runs to 15 residues.

V gene TRBV11-3 combines with J gene TRBJ2-3, with TRBD2 as a possible D gene (6 bases). Germline CDR1 and CDR2: SGHNT and YENEEA. The V end lost 4 bases, the J end lost 2 bases, and 28 bases lay between the germline ends. This CDR3 comprises 20 residues. The CDR3 region has the DNA TGTGCCAGCAGCTCACCCTCGGGGGAGTCCACCATGAGGACCACAGATACGCAGTATTTT. This codes for CASSSPSGESTMRTTDTQYF.

The chain links TRBV11-2 to TRBJ2-3, with D possibly being TRBD2 (5 bases). This CDR3 contains 15 residues. Germline V gene lookup returns CDR1 SGHAT and CDR2 FQNNGV. Deletions cut 4 bases from V and 2 bases from J, with 13 bases between. The CDR3 reads CASSSHGRATDTQYF. As DNA, the CDR3 is TGTGCCAGCAGCTCCCACGGGCGGGCCACAGATACGCAGTATTTT.

The chain is built from TRBV29-1 and TRBJ2-5; D not certain. From germline, CDR1 is SQVTM and CDR2 ANQGSEA. The CDR3 loop spans 13 amino acids. The V end was cut by 3 bases, the J end by 5 bases, with 13 bases between. DNA for the CDR3: TGCAGCGTTGACAAAACCCTAGAGGAGACCCAGTACTTC. Translation gives CSVDKTLEETQYF.

The rearrangement joins TRBV7-9 to TRBJ1-1, with D possibly TRBD1 on 5 matching bases. Per germline, CDR1 SEHNR and CDR2 FQNEAQ (reference sequence). The CDR3 totals 15 residues. V lost 0 bases to trimming and J lost 0 bases, with 8 bases between them. The DNA of the CDR3 is TGTGCCAGCAGCTTAGCGTGGGGCATGAACACTGAAGCTTTCTTT. Its protein is CASSLAWGMNTEAFF.

This clone was seen only a few times. The sample holds other DNA sequences that translate to the same CDR3. V gene TRBV7-2 combines with J gene TRBJ1-1; the D is unclear. Germline loops: CDR1 SGHTA, CDR2 FQGNSA. This CDR3 contains 13 residues. V shed 2 bases and J shed 1 base, with 5 bases lying between them. The CDR3 nucleotides read TGTGCCAGCAGCTTAACCAGGAACACTGAAGCTTTCTTT. This codes for CASSLTRNTEAFF.

The J gene is TRBJ2-3, the V gene TRBV29-1; D call uncertain. This CDR3 has 12 residues. CDR1 and CDR2 from the germline V gene are SQVTM and ANQGSEA. The V end lost 5 bases, the J end lost 3 bases, and 9 bases lay between the germline ends. The CDR3 loop reads CSVRVSTDTQYF. CDR3 DNA: TGCAGCGTTCGGGTATCTACAGATACGCAGTATTTT.

The rearrangement links TRBV18 to TRBJ1-4; TRBD1 agrees at 10 bases. Trimming took 2 bases from V and 0 from J; bases not matched to a gene: 3. CDR1 is KGHSH and CDR2 is LQKENI in the germline V gene. The CDR3 sequence is 17 residues long. CDR3 loop: CASSPRDRGTTNEKLFF. The CDR3 nucleotides read TGTGCCAGCTCACCAAGGGACAGGGGTACAACTAATGAAAAACTGTTTTTT.

The chain links TRBV11-3 to TRBJ1-3; D possibly corresponds to TRBD1 (6 bases). The ends were cut back, 4 bases at V and 4 bases at J, with 17 bases in the middle. This CDR3 has 16 residues. The germline gives CDR1 SGHNT, CDR2 YENEEA. CDR3 DNA sequence: TGTGCCAGCAGCTCCGAGGGTACAGGGAGAGGAAACACCATATATTTT. This encodes CASSSEGTGRGNTIYF.

The chain combines TRBV28 with TRBJ1-5; D not certain. CDR1 MDHEN and CDR2 SYDVKM come from the germline V gene. Between the trimmed V and J ends, which lost 3 bases and 7 bases, there was a span of 19 bases. The length of the CDR3 is 16 residues. The CDR3 bases are TGTGCCAGCAGTTTGGACCGGGGTCGGATTCAACAGCCCCAGCATTTT. As protein: CASSLDRGRIQQPQHF.

V usage is TRBV19 and J usage is TRBJ2-1, with 9 nucleotides matching TRBD2. Germline V gene lookup returns CDR1 LNHDA and CDR2 SQIVND (reference sequence). The CDR3 runs 15 residues. V lost 4 bases, J lost 2 bases, and 3 bases stayed unmatched. CDR3 amino acids: CASSTPSGTYNEQFF. In nucleotides, the CDR3 is TGTGCCAGTAGTACTCCTAGCGGGACCTACAATGAGCAGTTCTTC.

V and J are TRBV28 and TRBJ2-7, with D possibly TRBD2 on 5 matching bases. The CDR3 is 13 amino acids. Between the trimmed V and J ends, which lost 8 bases and 3 bases, there was a span of 14 bases. Germline-derived CDR1 and CDR2 are MDHEN and SYDVKM. The CDR3: CASARTRGYEQYF. As DNA, the CDR3 is TGTGCCAGCGCAAGGACCCGGGGCTACGAGCAGTACTTC.

V usage is TRBV5-1 and J usage is TRBJ2-7; maybe TRBD1 (6 bases). The CDR3 contains 14 residues. Germline assignment: CDR1 SGHRS and CDR2 YFSETQ. The V end was cut by 4 bases, the J end by 3 bases, with 14 bases between. The DNA for the CDR3 is TGCGCCAGCAGCGTTTCGGCAGGGGTCTACGAGCAGTACTTC. Its translation: CASSVSAGVYEQYF. Using reference TRBV5-1 and TRBJ2-7 for the parts outside the CDR3, the full variable domain is KAGVTQTPRYLIKTRGQQVTLSCSPISGHRSVSWYQQTPGQGLQFLFEYFSETQRNKGNFPGRFSGRQFSNSRSEMNVSTLELGDSALYLCASSVSAGVYEQYFGPGTRLTVT.

This chain connects TRBV7-9 to TRBJ2-5; maybe TRBD2 (6 bases). V was pared by 0 bases and J by 5 bases, with 10 bases between. CDR3 length: 14 residues. Germline CDR1 reads SEHNR; CDR2 reads FQNEAQ (reference sequence). CDR3 protein: CASSLAGGGETQYF. The CDR3 nucleotides are TGTGCCAGCAGCTTAGCGGGAGGCGGGGAGACCCAGTACTTC.

The rearrangement links TRBV27 to TRBJ1-1; TRBD1 is a possible D gene (5 bases). Germline lookup yields CDR1 MNHEY and CDR2 SMNVEV (reference sequence). The V end lost 6 bases, the J end lost 0 bases, and 11 bases lay between the germline ends. CDR3 length equals 14 residues. The CDR3 DNA is TGTGCCAGCAGGCCCGACAGTTTGAACACTGAAGCTTTCTTT. Amino acids: CASRPDSLNTEAFF.

This sequence joins TRBV5-6 and TRBJ1-2; TRBD1 is a possible D gene (5 bases). This CDR3 contains 16 residues. Deletions cut 4 bases from V and 3 bases from J, with 19 bases between. The germline V gene encodes CDR1 SGHDT and CDR2 YYEEEE. Here the CDR3 DNA reads TGTGCCAGCAGCACCCAATTGGGGGGAGATGACTATGGCTACACCTTC. Amino acid sequence: CASSTQLGGDDYGYTF.

This chain uses TRBV7-9 with TRBJ2-2, with D perhaps TRBD2 (6 bases). V lost 4 bases and J 1 base, leaving 19 bases between the germline ends. CDR1 is SEHNR, CDR2 FQNEAQ, per germline (reference sequence). This CDR3 spans 18 amino acids. In DNA form, the CDR3 reads TGTGCCAGCAGCTCGCTGACTGGGGAGCGGGTGAACACCGGGGAGCTGTTTTTT. It encodes CASSSLTGERVNTGELFF.

CDR3: CASKDNLYGYTF. The CDR3 DNA follows: TGTGCCAGCAAGGACAATCTCTATGGCTACACCTTC. This sequence joins TRBV6-1 and TRBJ1-2; maybe TRBD1 (5 bases). In germline, CDR1 is MNHNS, CDR2 SASEGT. The CDR3 has 12 amino acids. V shed 7 bases and J shed 4 bases, with 10 bases lying between them.

The sample holds one count of this clone. The gene calls are TRBV5-4 and TRBJ2-5; 7 positions agree with TRBD1. The trim removed 2 bases at V and 5 bases at J, leaving 6 bases unmatched. The CDR3 is made up of 14 amino acids. From germline, CDR1 is SGHNT and CDR2 YYREEE (reference sequence). In nucleotides, the CDR3 is TGTGCCAGCAGCTTCGACAGGGAGACGGAGACCCAGTACTTC. Residues: CASSFDRETETQYF.

This chain links TRBV28 with TRBJ2-3, with 8 bases fitting TRBD2. V was clipped by 5 bases and J by 1 base; unmatched bases: 5. This CDR3 region has 15 residues. The germline V gene encodes CDR1 MDHEN and CDR2 SYDVKM. CDR3 region: CASSRAGAGTDTQYF. CDR3 nucleotide sequence: TGTGCCAGCAGTCGAGCGGGAGCGGGCACAGATACGCAGTATTTT.

The V and J genes are TRBV30 and TRBJ2-7, with 10 bases identical to TRBD1. The trim removed 2 bases at V and 1 base at J, leaving 5 bases unmatched. The CDR3 length is 15 residues. CDR1 is GTSNPN, CDR2 SVGIG, per germline (reference sequence). The CDR3 nucleotides read TGTGCCTGGAGTCGTGGACAGGGGGTTTCCTACGAGCAGTACTTC. Its protein product is CAWSRGQGVSYEQYF.

This clone showed up just a few times. The genes are TRBV5-1 and TRBJ2-3, with a tentative D call TRBD1 (5 bases). Deletions cut 6 bases from V and 2 bases from J, with 13 bases between. Looked up from germline, CDR1 is SGHRS and CDR2 is YFSETQ. The CDR3 has 14 residues. CDR3 loop: CASTSDKDTDTQYF. Written as DNA, the CDR3 is TGCGCCAGCACCTCGGACAAAGACACAGATACGCAGTATTTT.

The gene calls are TRBV6-6 and TRBJ1-4, with TRBD1 as a possible D gene (6 bases). Germline V lookup: CDR1 MNHNY, CDR2 SVGAGI (reference sequence). The CDR3 totals 15 residues. Trimming stripped 0 bases from V and 5 bases from J, with 10 bases between. The CDR3 loop reads CASSYSDSQNEKLFF. In DNA form, the CDR3 reads TGTGCCAGCAGTTACTCGGACAGCCAGAATGAAAAACTGTTTTTT.

The V gene is TRBV6-1, the J gene TRBJ2-7; D possibly corresponds to TRBD1 (6 bases). Germline-derived CDR1 and CDR2 are MNHNS and SASEGT. The CDR3 is 15 amino acids. Trimming removed 2 bases from V and 6 bases from J, with 17 bases in between. The DNA of the CDR3 is TGTGCCAGCAGTGAACTATCAGGGGCAGAGGGCGAGCAGTACTTC. Amino acid sequence: CASSELSGAEGEQYF.